This TCR beta chain was recorded in a study of T cell responses to AZD1222 COVID-19 vaccine. The CDR3 has 13 amino acids. Germline values: CDR1 MNHEY, CDR2 SVGEGT. Trimming cost V 3 bases and J 4 bases, with 9 bases left between them. Sequencing was performed with immunoSEQ multiplex PCR; in TCRdb, only in-frame clones are kept and a portion is missing. The data contain some 200,000 clones, over 85% of them singletons. The rearrangement links TRBV6-2 or TRBV6-3 to TRBJ1-1; D is uncertain. This specimen was peripheral blood, taken 28 days after the second AZD1222 dose. The origin of this receptor is an adult who received the AZD1222 COVID-19 vaccine. The CDR3: CASSYRVSTEAFF. The CDR3 DNA sequence: TGTGCCAGCAGTTATAGGGTTTCCACTGAAGCTTTCTTT.